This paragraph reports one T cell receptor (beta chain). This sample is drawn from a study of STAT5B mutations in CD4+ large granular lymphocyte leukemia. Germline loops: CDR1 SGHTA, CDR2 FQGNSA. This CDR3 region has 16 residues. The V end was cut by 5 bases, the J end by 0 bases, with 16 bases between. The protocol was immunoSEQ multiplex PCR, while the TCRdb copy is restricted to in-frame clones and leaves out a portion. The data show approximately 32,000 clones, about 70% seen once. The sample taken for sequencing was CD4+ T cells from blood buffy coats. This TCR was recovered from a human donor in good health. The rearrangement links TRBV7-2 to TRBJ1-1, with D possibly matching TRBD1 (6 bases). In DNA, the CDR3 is TGTGCCAGCAGCCCTGGGGCACAGGGCTTGAACACTGAAGCTTTCTTT. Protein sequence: CASSPGAQGLNTEAFF.